This T cell receptor (beta chain) comes out of a study of blood T cell repertoires in COVID-19. Background on the study: Spain, Italy and the United States supplied samples that represented acute and convalescent COVID-19. PBMCs, B-cell-depleted T cells, or T cells provided the cDNA or gDNA that made up the material.

In the original workflow: The assay estimated nucleated cells by amplifying reference gene primers. TCRdb keeps only in-frame clones here, not all; method: immunoSEQ multiplex PCR. From that table come the V and J calls and clone size; the DNA was used to work out D and trimming. The sample records 79,000 or so clones, around 87% being singletons. The sample was peripheral blood. The sequence was collected from a human donor in a cohort sampled during active COVID-19.

As DNA, the CDR3 is TGTGCCAGCAGCTTATCCGGGACAGGGCCAGATACGCAGTATTTT. Its translation: CASSLSGTGPDTQYF. The rearrangement joins TRBV7-6 to TRBJ2-3; 9 bases line up with TRBD1. V dropped 2 bases and J dropped 4; count of bases not matched to a gene: 4. Germline V gene lookup returns CDR1 SGHVS and CDR2 FNYEAQ. CDR3 size: 15 residues. Combining the CDR3 with reference TRBV7-6 and TRBJ2-3 gives the whole variable domain GAGVSQSPRYKVTKRGQDVALRCDPISGHVSLYWYRQALGQGPEFLTYFNYEAQQDKSGLPNDRFSAERPEGSISTLTIQRTEQRDSAMYRCASSLSGTGPDTQYFGPGTRLTVL.